What follows are 31 T cell receptor beta chains derived from one specimen sequenced in a study of shared clonotypes between healthy human individuals. Generated by immunoSEQ multiplex PCR, the TCRdb table keeps only in-frame clones and is missing some. The sample has about 1 million clones; approximately 76% are singletons. The source material was memory CD4+ T cells sorted from blood. Described subset: CD45RA-negative fraction. These receptor sequences come from a man aged 18-30 years in good health.

The genes are TRBV5-1 and TRBJ2-7; 8 bases are a match to TRBD2. CDR1 and CDR2 (germline): SGHRS, YFSETQ. This CDR3 contains 17 residues. V lost 4 bases to trimming and J lost 0 bases; unmatched junction nucleotides: 12. This CDR3 reads CASSLRGGRPSSYEQYF. In nucleotides, the CDR3 is TGCGCCAGCAGCCTGCGGGGCGGGAGGCCAAGCTCCTACGAGCAGTACTTC.

In this sample, this clone turned up many times. The CDR3 nucleotides read TGCGCCAGCAGCACCGCGACAGCCACCGGCTACACCTTC. Translating it yields CASSTATATGYTF. The chain is built from TRBV5-1 and TRBJ1-2; D perhaps matches TRBD1 (5 bases). CDR3 length: 13 residues. V dropped 4 bases and J dropped 8 bases, with 15 bases sitting between them. CDR1 is SGHRS and CDR2 is YFSETQ in the germline V gene.

This clone has only a few counts. The chain is built from TRBV7-2 and TRBJ1-1; TRBD1 agrees at 11 bases. V trimming: 5 bases; J trimming: 4 bases; junction bases outside the gene matches: 3. Germline V CDR1 and CDR2: SGHTA, FQGNSA. The CDR3 is 14 residues long. The CDR3 DNA reads as TGTGCCAGCAGCCTGGACAGGGGGCCCACTGAAGCTTTCTTT. Translation: CASSLDRGPTEAFF.

The chain uses TRBV5-4 and TRBJ1-2; TRBD1 might be the D (5 bases). This CDR3 has 17 residues. From germline, CDR1 is SGHNT and CDR2 YYREEE (reference sequence). V was clipped by 0 bases and J by 4 bases, with 19 bases between them. DNA of the CDR3: TGTGCCAGCAGCTTGGAGGCAGGGAGAGCTAATAGCTATGGCTACACCTTC. Translation: CASSLEAGRANSYGYTF.

V gene TRBV5-6 combines with J gene TRBJ2-7; D is ambiguous. The CDR3 is 15 amino acids. The germline gives CDR1 SGHDT, CDR2 YYEEEE. With 5 bases removed from V and 0 bases from J, the gap between germline ends came to 15 bases. CDR3 sequence reads: CASRRTDGSSYEQYF. CDR3 bases: TGTGCCAGCAGACGGACCGACGGAAGCTCCTACGAGCAGTACTTC.

The chain joins TRBV10-3 to TRBJ2-5, with 7 bases that match TRBD1. The V segment lost 6 bases and the J segment 5 bases; nucleotides outside the gene matches: 9. This CDR3 is built from 14 residues. Germline V gene lookup returns CDR1 ENHRY and CDR2 SYGVKD. The CDR3 DNA sequence: TGTGCCATCAGGAGAGCCCAGGACAGGGAGACCCAGTACTTC. This codes for CAIRRAQDRETQYF.

V and J are TRBV25-1 and TRBJ1-2; perhaps TRBD1 as D (5 bases). From germline, CDR1 is MGHDK and CDR2 SYGVNS. Trimming cost V 6 bases and J 3 bases, with 17 bases left between them. The CDR3 extends over 15 amino acids. The CDR3 DNA follows: TGTGCCAGCAGGGGGGACCGACAGCTCCACTATGGCTACACCTTC. This sequence encodes CASRGDRQLHYGYTF.

This clone turned up a few times. The V gene is TRBV2, the J gene TRBJ2-3; tentatively, D is TRBD2 (6 bases). Per germline, CDR1 SNHLY and CDR2 FYNNEI. This CDR3 contains 15 residues. V was shortened by 5 bases and J by 4 bases, with 16 bases between the two germline ends. This chain's CDR3 is CASSQEGLNADTQYF. In DNA, the CDR3 is TGTGCCAGCAGTCAGGAGGGGCTAAACGCAGATACGCAGTATTTT.

The chain recombines TRBV18 with TRBJ2-1; 9 bases are shared with TRBD1. J was trimmed by 2 bases and V by 3 bases; bases with no gene match: 5. This CDR3 has 16 residues. Germline V CDR1 and CDR2: KGHSH, LQKENI. The CDR3 here is CASSPRTGVTYNEQFF. As DNA, the CDR3 is TGTGCCAGCTCACCCAGGACAGGGGTTACCTACAATGAGCAGTTCTTC.

V and J are TRBV19 and TRBJ2-7, with no clear D. V lost 1 base and J 0 bases, leaving 7 bases between the germline ends. This CDR3 has 14 residues. In germline, CDR1 is LNHDA, CDR2 SQIVND (reference sequence). The CDR3: CASSIVASSYEQYF. The CDR3 DNA is TGTGCCAGTAGTATAGTCGCGAGCTCCTACGAGCAGTACTTC.

The V gene is TRBV6-1, the J gene TRBJ2-7, with 8 positions matching TRBD1. The germline CDR1 and CDR2 sequences are MNHNS and SASEGT. The length of the CDR3 is 15 residues. J lost 6 bases, V lost 5 bases, and 12 bases had no gene match. This chain's CDR3 is CASSPGQGRPREQYF. The CDR3 coding sequence is TGTGCCAGCAGTCCTGGACAGGGACGACCGCGCGAGCAGTACTTC.

The chain joins TRBV11-1 to TRBJ1-1; tentatively, D is TRBD1 (5 bases). The V end lost 5 bases, the J end lost 2 bases, and 21 bases lay between the germline ends. CDR3 length: 17 residues. Germline CDR1 SGHAT, CDR2 FQDESV (reference sequence). The CDR3 protein is CASSTGGTGLKNTEAFF. CDR3 DNA sequence: TGTGCCAGCAGCACTGGTGGAACAGGCCTTAAAAACACTGAAGCTTTCTTT.

The chain has TRBV7-2 and TRBJ2-5, with 9 bases aligning to TRBD2. The CDR3 loop spans 17 amino acids. Germline V lookup: CDR1 SGHTA, CDR2 FQGNSA. Losses at the gene ends were 1 base for V and 5 bases for J; bases not matched to a gene: 11. The CDR3 is CASSLGGLATRGETQYF. In nucleotides, the CDR3 is TGTGCCAGCAGCTTAGGTGGACTAGCGACAAGGGGGGAGACCCAGTACTTC.

The V gene is TRBV5-1, the J gene TRBJ2-6; 7 bases match TRBD1. The CDR3 runs to 17 residues. With 4 bases clipped from V and 0 bases from J, the junction kept 7 bases outside the gene matches. Germline CDR1 reads SGHRS; CDR2 reads YFSETQ. CDR3 DNA: TGCGCCAGCAGCCCGGGACAGACGCTCTCTGGGGCCAACGTCCTGACTTTC. This encodes CASSPGQTLSGANVLTF. Looking up the rest from reference TRBV5-1 and TRBJ2-6 gives the full variable domain: KAGVTQTPRYLIKTRGQQVTLSCSPISGHRSVSWYQQTPGQGLQFLFEYFSETQRNKGNFPGRFSGRQFSNSRSEMNVSTLELGDSALYLCASSPGQTLSGANVLTFGAGSRLTVL.

This rearrangement joins TRBV10-3 to TRBJ2-7; D remains unclear. The CDR3 sequence is 12 residues long. Trimming cost V 3 bases and J 2 bases, with 5 bases left between them. Germline values: CDR1 ENHRY, CDR2 SYGVKD. The CDR3 DNA is TGTGCCATCAGTGACAGCCCCTACGAGCAGTACTTC. Translating gives CAISDSPYEQYF.

This chain joins TRBV28 and TRBJ2-3; the D is unclear. The CDR3 runs 14 residues. Germline V gives CDR1 MDHEN, CDR2 SYDVKM. Trimming pared 6 bases from V and 2 bases from J, leaving 12 bases between. CDR3 amino acids: CASRRPQYTDTQYF. CDR3 DNA sequence: TGTGCCAGCAGGAGACCGCAGTACACAGATACGCAGTATTTT.

A note on this clone: The sample carries other DNA sequences with the same CDR3. The chain links TRBV2 to TRBJ2-5, with D perhaps matching TRBD1 (5 bases). V was shortened by 4 bases and J by 1 base, with 7 bases between the two germline ends. CDR1 is SNHLY, CDR2 FYNNEI, per germline. There are 13 residues in the CDR3. The CDR3 sequence is CASSGQSQETQYF. The DNA for the CDR3 is TGTGCCAGCAGTGGACAGTCCCAAGAGACCCAGTACTTC.

The J gene is TRBJ1-4, the V gene TRBV4-1; TRBD1 is a possible D gene (5 bases). Germline V gives CDR1 MGHRA, CDR2 YSYEKL. The V end lost 0 bases, the J end lost 9 bases, and 17 bases lay between the germline ends. The CDR3 sequence is 16 residues long. The CDR3 sequence: CASSQDPAGLGKKLFF. As DNA, the CDR3 is TGCGCCAGCAGCCAAGATCCGGCAGGGTTGGGGAAAAAACTGTTTTTT.

The chain employs TRBV28 and TRBJ1-2, with D maybe TRBD1 (6 bases). Trimming removed 2 bases from V and 2 bases from J, with 15 bases in between. Germline values: CDR1 MDHEN, CDR2 SYDVKM. This CDR3 contains 16 residues. CDR3 residues: CASSLAHGQPNYGYTF. The CDR3 nucleotides are TGTGCCAGCAGTTTAGCCCATGGACAGCCCAACTATGGCTACACCTTC.

To note about this clone: One end of the junction is discordant with germline, which a read error may explain. This chain joins TRBV28 and TRBJ2-7, with 11 bases fitting TRBD2. The length of the CDR3 is 12 residues. The germline CDR1 and CDR2 sequences are MDHEN and SYDVKM. CDR3 sequence reads: CASSFFQGLADF. For the CDR3, the DNA is TGTGCCAGCAGTTTTTTCCAGGGACTAGCGGACTTC.

V usage is TRBV7-2 and J usage is TRBJ2-3, with 9 bases that match TRBD2. The V gene's germline CDR1 is SGHTA and CDR2 FQGNSA. This CDR3 contains 16 residues. With 5 bases clipped from V and 1 base from J, the junction kept 7 bases outside the gene matches. For the CDR3, the DNA is TGTGCCAGCAGCCGACAGCGCGGGAGGGGCACAGATACGCAGTATTTT. Translating gives CASSRQRGRGTDTQYF. The variable domain in full, completed from reference TRBV7-2 and TRBJ2-3, reads GAGVSQSPSNKVTEKGKDVELRCDPISGHTALYWYRQSLGQGLEFLIYFQGNSAPDKSGLPSDRFSAERTGGSVSTLTIQRTQQEDSAVYLCASSRQRGRGTDTQYFGPGTRLTVL.

This clone was recorded once. This rearrangement joins TRBV5-1 to TRBJ2-1, with D possibly matching TRBD1 (6 bases). Deletions cut 4 bases from V and 9 bases from J, with 14 bases between. The CDR3 extends over 13 amino acids. The V gene's germline CDR1 is SGHRS and CDR2 YFSETQ. Here the CDR3 reads CASSKIEQGEQFF. The CDR3 coding sequence is TGCGCCAGCAGCAAAATAGAACAGGGTGAGCAGTTCTTC.

The V gene is TRBV6-6, the J gene TRBJ2-7; D perhaps matches TRBD2 (6 bases). The CDR3 totals 12 residues. Per germline, CDR1 MNHNY and CDR2 SVGAGI (reference sequence). Trimming left V 4 bases short and J 6 bases short, with 10 bases between. The CDR3 nucleotides read TGTGCCAGCAGTTTGAGGGGAGGCGAGCAGTACTTC. Protein product: CASSLRGGEQYF.

This sequence joins TRBV9 and TRBJ2-1; 10 nucleotides match TRBD2. This CDR3 region has 17 residues. Germline CDR1 and CDR2: SGDLS and YYNGEE. V gave up 4 bases and J gave up 6 bases; unmatched junction bases: 13. DNA for the CDR3: TGTGCCAGCAGCCCCCGACTTCTAGCGGGAGCAGGCAATGAGCAGTTCTTC. As protein: CASSPRLLAGAGNEQFF.

Regarding this clone: The same CDR3 is also encoded by other DNA sequences in this sample. The chain carries TRBV6-1 and TRBJ1-5; no definite D call. Trimming left V 8 bases short and J 2 bases short, with 4 bases between. The CDR3 is 11 amino acids. Germline assignment: CDR1 MNHNS and CDR2 SASEGT. The CDR3 reads CASGGNQPQHF. In nucleotides, the CDR3 is TGTGCCAGCGGGGGCAATCAGCCCCAGCATTTT.

The chain uses TRBV5-4 and TRBJ2-2, with D possibly TRBD1 on 6 matching bases. Germline lookup yields CDR1 SGHNT and CDR2 YYREEE (reference sequence). The CDR3 contains 15 residues. V was clipped by 0 bases and J by 4 bases, with 10 bases between them. The CDR3 loop is CASSLDAGVTGELFF. The DNA of the CDR3 is TGTGCCAGCAGCTTGGACGCAGGGGTCACCGGGGAGCTGTTTTTT.

The rearrangement links TRBV5-1 to TRBJ2-3; 10 bases match TRBD2. The CDR3 length is 17 residues. CDR1 is SGHRS, CDR2 YFSETQ, per germline. V shed 0 bases and J 4 bases; nucleotides not matched to a gene: 8. Here the CDR3 reads CASSLVLAGPLADTQYF. DNA for the CDR3: TGCGCCAGCAGCTTGGTACTAGCGGGGCCGCTTGCAGATACGCAGTATTTT.

This chain connects TRBV4-2 to TRBJ2-3; D is possibly TRBD1 (6 bases). V lost 3 bases, J lost 6 bases, and 16 bases lay in between. This CDR3 has 15 amino acids. Germline V gives CDR1 LGHNA, CDR2 YNFKEQ. The CDR3: CASSQTTQGKDTQYF. DNA of the CDR3: TGTGCCAGCAGCCAGACAACGCAGGGGAAGGATACGCAGTATTTT.

The gene calls are TRBV7-9 and TRBJ1-1; TRBD1 matches at 10 bases. Losses at the gene ends were 5 bases for V and 0 bases for J; bases not matched to a gene: 6. This CDR3 has 16 amino acids. Germline CDR1 SEHNR, CDR2 FQNEAQ (reference sequence). CDR3 bases: TGTGCCAGCAGCCTGACAGGGGGCCGAATGAACACTGAAGCTTTCTTT. As protein: CASSLTGGRMNTEAFF.

V is TRBV30 and J is TRBJ1-4; D gene unclear. Trimming shortened V by 1 base and J by 7 bases, and 4 bases separated the two germline ends. The germline V gene has CDR1 GTSNPN and CDR2 SVGIG (reference sequence). The CDR3 runs 11 residues. The CDR3 DNA sequence: TGTGCCTGGAGTGGGTTTGAAAAACTGTTTTTT. This sequence encodes CAWSGFEKLFF.

In its sample, this clone was seen many times. This chain uses TRBV4-1 with TRBJ1-5; 7 bases are shared with TRBD1. Germline trimming cut 3 bases from V and 9 bases from J; bases unmatched to any gene: 11. CDR1 MGHRA and CDR2 YSYEKL come from the germline V gene. This CDR3 has 15 amino acids. CDR3 coding DNA: TGCGCCAGCAGCCACTCGACAGGGAGGGAGACGCCCCAGCATTTT. Its translation is CASSHSTGRETPQHF.